This TCR beta chain stems from a study of T-cell reconstitution after alpha-beta-depleted transplantation in children. V lost 0 bases, J lost 4 bases, and 13 bases lay in between. CDR3 length equals 15 residues. Germline loops: CDR1 DFQATT, CDR2 SNEGSKA (reference sequence). Study-level findings and limits: T-cell numbers and diversity one year post-transplant derived largely from freshly generated T cells. Surviving recipient T cells and thymic progenitors underlay high day-60 TCRbeta diversity in some patients.

As concerns this clonotype: The antigen remains undetermined. Because the CDR3 is missing its conserved closing phenylalanine or tryptophan, this is likely a read error.

Molecular barcoding with unique molecular identifiers was used for the TCRbeta library. TCRdb itself ran the PCR reads through MiXCR, one entry per CDR3 protein. Here the sample spans hundreds of thousands of distinct CDR3 sequences, roughly 13% being singletons. This rearrangement joins TRBV20-1 to TRBJ2-1; a weak D match, TRBD2 (6 bases). This clonotype was obtained from a male patient between 5 and 17 years old who had a stem cell transplant for acute myeloid leukemia, so the T cells may come from the graft donor. The source was PBMCs, mostly from graft donor cells, collected 360 days after TCRalphabeta/CD19-depleted stem cell transplant. Here the CDR3 DNA reads TGCAGTGCTAGAGATCGACTAGAGCCTTACAATGAGCAGTTCTCC. The encoded protein is CSARDRLEPYNEQFS.